The T cell receptor (beta chain) under discussion was sequenced for a study of T cells in Graves' hyperthyroidism and ophthalmopathy. The wider study: Peripheral blood was collected at initial diagnosis, before any treatment. Overall study findings and caveats: Most expanded thyroid clonotypes above 0.001 recurred in blood.

Germline lookup yields CDR1 SGHAT and CDR2 FQNNGV. V lost 5 bases and J lost 0; bases outside the gene matches: 4. This CDR3 region has 15 residues. For Graves' hyperthyroidism to be stable, ophthalmopathy could not progress within 18 months. PBMCs were sourced from about 10 ml fresh peripheral blood. This clonotype appeared many times. Its specificity is not known. Authors of the study amplified TCR beta CDR3 regions from RNA transcripts. First-round RT-PCR of the TCR CDR3 relied on the HTBI primer set. One entry per CDR3 protein, called by TCRdb with MiXCR from the multiplex PCR reads. There are 300,000 to 350,000 distinct CDR3 sequences in the sample; approximately 14% occur only once, and just under 25% lies in the top ten.

This chain links TRBV11-2 with TRBJ2-4, with 7 bases that match TRBD2. What was sequenced was blood. The TCR sequence derives from a woman in her thirties with Graves' hyperthyroidism. The CDR3 DNA sequence: TGTGCCAGCAGCCAACCGGGGGGAGCCAAAAACATTCAGTACTTC. Its protein product is CASSQPGGAKNIQYF.